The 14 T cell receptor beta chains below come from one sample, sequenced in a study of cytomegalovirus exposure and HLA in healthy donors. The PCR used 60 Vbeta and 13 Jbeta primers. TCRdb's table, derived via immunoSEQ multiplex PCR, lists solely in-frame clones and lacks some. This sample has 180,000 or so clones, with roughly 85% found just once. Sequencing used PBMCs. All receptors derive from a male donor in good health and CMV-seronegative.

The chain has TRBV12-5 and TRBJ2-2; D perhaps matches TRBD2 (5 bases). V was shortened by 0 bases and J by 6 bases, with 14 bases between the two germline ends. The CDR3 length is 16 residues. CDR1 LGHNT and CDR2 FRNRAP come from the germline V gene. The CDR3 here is CASGLVVSGISGELFF. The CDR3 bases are TGTGCTAGTGGTTTGGTCGTCTCGGGGATTTCCGGGGAGCTGTTTTTT.

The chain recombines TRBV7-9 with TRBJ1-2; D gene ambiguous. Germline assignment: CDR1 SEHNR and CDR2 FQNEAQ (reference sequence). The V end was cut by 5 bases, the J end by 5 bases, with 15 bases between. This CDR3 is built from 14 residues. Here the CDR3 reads CASSGRAVLYGYTF. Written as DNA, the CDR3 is TGTGCCAGCAGCGGGAGGGCGGTCTTATATGGCTACACCTTC.

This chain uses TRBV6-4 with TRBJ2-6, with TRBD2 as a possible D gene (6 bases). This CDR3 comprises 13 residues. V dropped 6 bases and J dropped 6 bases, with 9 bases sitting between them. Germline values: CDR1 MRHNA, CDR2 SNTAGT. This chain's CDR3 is CASSGGTANVLTF. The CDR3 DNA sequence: TGTGCCAGCAGCGGGGGAACGGCCAACGTCCTGACTTTC.

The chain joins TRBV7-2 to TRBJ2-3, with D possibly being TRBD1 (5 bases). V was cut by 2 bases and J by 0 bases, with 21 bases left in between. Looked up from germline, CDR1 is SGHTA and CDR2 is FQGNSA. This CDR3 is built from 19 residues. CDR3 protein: CASSLFGRLADTSTDTQYF. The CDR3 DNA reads TGTGCCAGCAGCTTATTCGGCCGATTGGCGGACACTAGCACAGATACGCAGTATTTT.

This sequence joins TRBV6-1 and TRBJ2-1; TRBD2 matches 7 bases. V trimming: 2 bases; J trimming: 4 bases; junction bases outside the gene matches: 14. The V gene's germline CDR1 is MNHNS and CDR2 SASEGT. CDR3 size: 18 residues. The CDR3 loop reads CASSEYRDGRSRYNEQFF. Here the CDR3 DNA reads TGTGCCAGCAGTGAATATAGGGACGGGAGGTCGAGGTACAATGAGCAGTTCTTC.

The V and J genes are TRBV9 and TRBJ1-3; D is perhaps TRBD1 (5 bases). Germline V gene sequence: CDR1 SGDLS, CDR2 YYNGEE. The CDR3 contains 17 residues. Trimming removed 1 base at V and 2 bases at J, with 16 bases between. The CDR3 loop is CASSVFPSRATGNTIYF. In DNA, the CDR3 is TGTGCCAGCAGCGTATTCCCCAGCAGGGCTACTGGAAACACCATATATTTT.

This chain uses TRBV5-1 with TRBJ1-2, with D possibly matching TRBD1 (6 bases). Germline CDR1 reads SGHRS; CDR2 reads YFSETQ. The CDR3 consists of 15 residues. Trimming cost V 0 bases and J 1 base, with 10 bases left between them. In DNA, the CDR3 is TGCGCCAGCAGCTTGGCATCAGGGGTTAACTATGGCTACACCTTC. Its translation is CASSLASGVNYGYTF.

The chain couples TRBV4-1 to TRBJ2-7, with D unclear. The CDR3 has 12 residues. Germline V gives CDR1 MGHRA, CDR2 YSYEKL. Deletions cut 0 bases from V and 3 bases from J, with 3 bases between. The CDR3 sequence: CASSQDLYEQYF. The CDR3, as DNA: TGCGCCAGCAGCCAAGATCTCTACGAGCAGTACTTC.

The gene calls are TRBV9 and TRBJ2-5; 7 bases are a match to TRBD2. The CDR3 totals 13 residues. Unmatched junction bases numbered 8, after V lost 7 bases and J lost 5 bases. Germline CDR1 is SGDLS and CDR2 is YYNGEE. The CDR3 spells CASSMGGRETQYF. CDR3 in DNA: TGTGCCAGCTCCATGGGGGGGAGGGAGACCCAGTACTTC.

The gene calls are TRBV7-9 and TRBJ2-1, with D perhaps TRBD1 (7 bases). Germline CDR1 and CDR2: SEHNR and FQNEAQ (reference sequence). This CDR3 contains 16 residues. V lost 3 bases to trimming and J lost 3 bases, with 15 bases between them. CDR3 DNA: TGTGCCAGCAGCTTCGCAGGGGGAGGAGGCTACAATGAGCAGTTCTTC. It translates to CASSFAGGGGYNEQFF.

CDR3 region: CASSLAGGGETQYF. The CDR3 DNA is TGTGCCAGCAGCTTAGCCGGGGGAGGAGAGACCCAGTACTTC. The rearrangement uses TRBV7-2 and TRBJ2-5; a possible D gene is TRBD2 (6 bases). The CDR3 contains 14 residues. Germline V gene lookup returns CDR1 SGHTA and CDR2 FQGNSA. V lost 0 bases and J 4 bases, leaving 9 bases between the germline ends.

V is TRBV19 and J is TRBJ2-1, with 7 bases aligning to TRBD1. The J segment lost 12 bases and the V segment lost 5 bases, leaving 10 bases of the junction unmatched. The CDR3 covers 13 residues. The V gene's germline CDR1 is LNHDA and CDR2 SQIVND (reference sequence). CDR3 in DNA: TGTGCCAGTAGTCCCGGACAGGTTATTGCGCAGTTCTTC. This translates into CASSPGQVIAQFF. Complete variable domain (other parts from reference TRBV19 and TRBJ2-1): DGGITQSPKYLFRKEGQNVTLSCEQNLNHDAMYWYRQDPGQGLRLIYYSQIVNDFQKGDIAEGYSVSREKKESFPLTVTSAQKNPTAFYLCASSPGQVIAQFFGPGTRLTVL.

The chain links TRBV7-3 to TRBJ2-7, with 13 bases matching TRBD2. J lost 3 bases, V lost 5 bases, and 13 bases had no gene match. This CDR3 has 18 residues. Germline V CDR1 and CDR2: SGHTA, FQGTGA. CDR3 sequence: CASSAGACGLAGVYEQYF. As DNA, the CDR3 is TGTGCCAGCAGCGCCGGCGCTTGCGGACTAGCGGGAGTCTACGAGCAGTACTTC. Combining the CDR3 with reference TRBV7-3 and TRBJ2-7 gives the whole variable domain GAGVSQTPSNKVTEKGKYVELRCDPISGHTALYWYRQSLGQGPEFLIYFQGTGAADDSGLPNDRFFAVRPEGSVSTLKIQRTERGDSAVYLCASSAGACGLAGVYEQYFGPGTRLTVT.

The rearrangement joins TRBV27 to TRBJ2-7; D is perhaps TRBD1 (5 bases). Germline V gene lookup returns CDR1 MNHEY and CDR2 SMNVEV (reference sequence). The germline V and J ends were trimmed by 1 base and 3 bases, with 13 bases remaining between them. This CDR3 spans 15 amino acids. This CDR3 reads CASSLLAGLLYEQYF. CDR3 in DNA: TGTGCCAGCAGTTTATTGGCAGGGCTGCTCTACGAGCAGTACTTC.